The source of this T cell receptor (beta chain) is a study of blood T cell repertoires in COVID-19. In the study overall: From the United States, Italy and Spain came samples of acute and convalescent COVID-19. From T cells, B-cell-depleted T cells, or PBMCs came the material, which was cDNA or gDNA.

TCRdb's copy holds only in-frame clones and misses some; the assay was immunoSEQ multiplex PCR. The sample has about 270,000 clones, 84% seen once. The germline CDR1 and CDR2 sequences are LNHNV and YYDKDF (reference sequence). Deletions cut 2 bases from V and 0 bases from J, with 14 bases between. The length of the CDR3 is 17 residues. This TCR was recovered from a human donor in a cohort sampled during active COVID-19. The chain joins TRBV15 to TRBJ2-4; D ambiguous. Sequenced material: peripheral blood. CDR3 in amino acids: CATSRPEVGLAKNIQYF. For the CDR3, the DNA is TGTGCCACCAGCAGACCCGAGGTGGGTTTAGCCAAAAACATTCAGTACTTC. Complete variable domain (other parts from reference TRBV15 and TRBJ2-4): DAMVIQNPRYQVTQFGKPVTLSCSQTLNHNVMYWYQQKSSQAPKLLFHYYDKDFNNEADTPDNFQSRRPNTSFCFLDIRSPGLGDTAMYLCATSRPEVGLAKNIQYFGAGTRLSVL.